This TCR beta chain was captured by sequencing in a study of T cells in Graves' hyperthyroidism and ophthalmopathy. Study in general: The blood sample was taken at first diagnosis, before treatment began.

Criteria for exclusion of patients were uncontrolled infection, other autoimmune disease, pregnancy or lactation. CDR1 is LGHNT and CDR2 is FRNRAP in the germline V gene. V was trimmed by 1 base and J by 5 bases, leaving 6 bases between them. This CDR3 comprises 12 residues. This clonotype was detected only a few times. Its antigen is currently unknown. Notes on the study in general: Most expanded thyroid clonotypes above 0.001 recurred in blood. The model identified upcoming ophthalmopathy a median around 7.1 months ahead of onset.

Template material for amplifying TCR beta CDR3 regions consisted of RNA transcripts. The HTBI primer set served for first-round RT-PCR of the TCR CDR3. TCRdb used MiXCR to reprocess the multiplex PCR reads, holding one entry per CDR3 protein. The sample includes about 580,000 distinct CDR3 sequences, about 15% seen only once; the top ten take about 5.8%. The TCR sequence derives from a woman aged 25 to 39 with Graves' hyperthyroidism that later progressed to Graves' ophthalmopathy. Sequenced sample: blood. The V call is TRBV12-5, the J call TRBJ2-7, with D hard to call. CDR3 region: CASGLGGNEQYF. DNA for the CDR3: TGTGCTAGTGGTTTGGGTGGCAACGAGCAGTACTTC.